A single sample is the source of the 2 T cell receptor beta chains below, sequenced in a study of cytomegalovirus exposure and HLA in healthy donors. Sequencing used immunoSEQ multiplex PCR; TCRdb keeps in-frame clones, though not all of them. The sample contains tens of thousands of clones, approximately 90% of which appear only once. The sequencing sample was made of PBMCs. These receptors all stem from a man aged 25 to 45 in good health and CMV-seronegative.

This clone was recorded a few times. The chain recombines TRBV6-1 with TRBJ2-3, with 8 positions matching TRBD1. CDR3 length: 16 amino acids. Germline-derived CDR1 and CDR2 are MNHNS and SASEGT. V was pared by 3 bases and J by 2 bases, with 7 bases of the junction left unmatched. CDR3 residues: CASSDGQGAHTDTQYF. The DNA of the CDR3 is TGTGCCAGCAGTGACGGACAGGGCGCACACACAGATACGCAGTATTTT.

V is TRBV5-1 and J is TRBJ2-5, with TRBD1 identical over 11 bases. Looked up from germline, CDR1 is SGHRS and CDR2 is YFSETQ. The V gene end was trimmed by 5 bases and the J gene end by 4 bases; junction bases not matched to a gene: 10. The CDR3 extends over 16 amino acids. The CDR3 region is CASSRAGGQGGETQYF. CDR3 coding DNA: TGCGCCAGCAGTCGGGCCGGGGGACAGGGGGGAGAGACCCAGTACTTC. Complete variable domain (other parts from reference TRBV5-1 and TRBJ2-5): KAGVTQTPRYLIKTRGQQVTLSCSPISGHRSVSWYQQTPGQGLQFLFEYFSETQRNKGNFPGRFSGRQFSNSRSEMNVSTLELGDSALYLCASSRAGGQGGETQYFGPGTRLLVL.